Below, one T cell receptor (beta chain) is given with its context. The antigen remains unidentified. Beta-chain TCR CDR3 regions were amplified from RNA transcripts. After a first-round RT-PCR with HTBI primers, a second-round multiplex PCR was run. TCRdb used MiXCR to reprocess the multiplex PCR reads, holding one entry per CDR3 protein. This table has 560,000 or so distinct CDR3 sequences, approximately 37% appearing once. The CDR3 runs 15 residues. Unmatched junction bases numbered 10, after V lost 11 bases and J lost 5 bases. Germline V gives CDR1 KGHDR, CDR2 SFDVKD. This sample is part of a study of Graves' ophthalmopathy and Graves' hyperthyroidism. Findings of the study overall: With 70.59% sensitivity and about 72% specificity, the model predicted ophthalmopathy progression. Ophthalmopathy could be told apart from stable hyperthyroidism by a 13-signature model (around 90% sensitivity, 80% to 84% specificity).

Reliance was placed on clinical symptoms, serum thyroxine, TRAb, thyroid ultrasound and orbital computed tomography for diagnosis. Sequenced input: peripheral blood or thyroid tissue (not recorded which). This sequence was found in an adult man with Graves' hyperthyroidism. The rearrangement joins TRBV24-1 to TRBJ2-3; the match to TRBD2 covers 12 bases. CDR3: CASSLRLAGVDTQYF. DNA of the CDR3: TGTGCCAGCAGCTTGCGACTAGCGGGGGTAGATACGCAGTATTTT.